A selection of T cell receptor beta chains follows, all from one sample in a study of cytomegalovirus exposure and HLA in healthy donors. TCRdb's copy holds only in-frame clones and misses some; the assay was immunoSEQ multiplex PCR. The table lists tens of thousands of clones, roughly 76% of them singletons, with about an eighth in the top ten. The specimen was PBMCs. Every receptor here comes from a male donor in good health and CMV-seropositive. CDR3s include the opening cysteine and the closing phenylalanine or tryptophan. The order of the fields is clone size, D gene, V gene, J gene, CDR3 DNA, CDR3 protein. The D gene is left open where the match is weak. The size field is filled for only some rows; it gives once, few, many or a size class.

>.|TRBD2|TRBV14|TRBJ2-1
TGTGCCAGCAGCCAAGATAACCTAGCGGGAGCGCGGGAGCAGTTCTTC
CASSQDNLAGAREQFF
>once|TRBD1|TRBV6-1|TRBJ2-1
TGTGCCAGCATCCGACAGGGGGCATACCACAATGAGCAGTTCTTC
CASIRQGAYHNEQFF
>.|TRBD1|TRBV7-8|TRBJ1-1
TGTGCCAGCAGCCACCCTCTGGGACAGGGGGGCTTGAACACTGAAGCTTTCTTT
CASSHPLGQGGLNTEAFF
>.|.|TRBV5-6|TRBJ2-7
TGTGCCAGCAGCTTGACAGGGCCCACCTACGAGCAGTACTTC
CASSLTGPTYEQYF
>.|TRBD1|TRBV19|TRBJ2-1
TGTGCCAGTAACCAGGGGGCCTACAACAATGAGCAGTTCTTC
CASNQGAYNNEQFF
>.|.|TRBV5-1|TRBJ1-6
TGCGCCAGCAGCTTGGATACTTATTCACCCCTCCACTTT
CASSLDTYSPLHF
>.|TRBD2|TRBV7-3|TRBJ2-1
TGTGCCAGCAGCCCGACAGGGACTAGCGGGAGGGAAAAGCAGTTCTTC
CASSPTGTSGREKQFF
>.|TRBD1|TRBV30|TRBJ2-5
TGTGCCTGGAGTGTACGGCGCTCAGGGGGCAAGGAGACCCAGTACTTC
CAWSVRRSGGKETQYF
>few|.|TRBV5-1|TRBJ1-4
TGCGCCAGCAGCTTGGTTCCAGGGTCTAATGAAAAACTGTTTTTT
CASSLVPGSNEKLFF
>once|.|TRBV21-1|TRBJ2-7
TGTGCCAGCAGCAAAGTAAGGGACGGTAGGACTAGCGGGGATCCCTACGAGCAGTACTTC
CASSKVRDGRTSGDPYEQYF
>once|.|TRBV19|TRBJ1-2
TGTGCCAGTAGTATGGCCCACAGGGAGCGCTATGGCTACACCTTC
CASSMAHRERYGYTF
>few|TRBD2|TRBV7-3|TRBJ2-1
TGTGCCAGCAGCCTTATGGGACTAGCGGGGGGAAAGTCCTACAATGAGCAGTTCTTC
CASSLMGLAGGKSYNEQFF
>few|TRBD1|TRBV14|TRBJ2-7
TGTGCCAGCAGCCCCGGACAGGGGGCAGGGTACGAGCAGTACTTC
CASSPGQGAGYEQYF
>.|.|TRBV27|TRBJ2-5
TGTGCCAGCAGTTTCGTAGGGATCAAGGACAAAGCGACCCAGTACTTC
CASSFVGIKDKATQYF
>.|.|TRBV7-8|TRBJ2-1
TGTGCCAGCAGCTTAGTGGCTAGCCCCTACAATGAGCAGTTCTTC
CASSLVASPYNEQFF
>.|.|TRBV4-3|TRBJ2-1
TGCGCCAGCAGCCAGATACAGGGAAACTACAATGAGCAGTTCTTC
CASSQIQGNYNEQFF
>.|TRBD1|TRBV28|TRBJ1-2
TGTGCCAGCAGCCTATTGACCGGGACAGGGGGCGACTATGGCTACACCTTC
CASSLLTGTGGDYGYTF
>.|.|TRBV19|TRBJ2-7
TGTGCCAGTAGTCGACTTGACTCCTCCTACGAGCAGTACTTC
CASSRLDSSYEQYF
>.|.|TRBV10-3|TRBJ1-3
TGTGCCATCAGTGGGAGGGGACCGAACTCTGGAAACACCATATATTTT
CAISGRGPNSGNTIYF
>.|.|TRBV6-4|TRBJ2-1
TGTGCCAGCCTCCCGCGGGGCCCCTACAATGAGCAGTTCTTC
CASLPRGPYNEQFF